Below, one TCR beta chain is given with its context. Its antigen is as yet unknown. Method: immunoSEQ multiplex PCR; TCRdb's copy keeps in-frame clones and lacks some. The sample shows over 850,000 clones, more than 75% of them seen only once. This sample is part of a study of shared clonotypes between healthy human individuals. Findings and limits, study-wide: Generation probabilities were higher for clonotypes shared across all four sorted-subset donors than for unshared ones.

This CDR3 is built from 15 residues. The V and J ends lost 5 bases and 8 bases, in that order; junction bases with no gene match: 7. CDR1 and CDR2 (germline): SGHTA, FQGTGA. The receptor was derived from a man aged 18 to 35 in good health. Some clones in this sample may be carry-over from other donors' samples. The chain combines TRBV7-3 with TRBJ2-1; 12 nucleotides align to TRBD2. The sequenced sample was memory CD4+ T cells from PBMCs. Subset denoted: CD45RA-negative fraction. The CDR3 DNA sequence: TGTGCCAGCAGCATCCTGGGACTAGCGGGTGATGAGCAGTTCTTC. It specifies CASSILGLAGDEQFF.